The 9 T cell receptor beta chains reported below all come from one sample, sequenced in a study of cytomegalovirus exposure and HLA in healthy donors. In the PCR, 60 Vbeta and 13 Jbeta primers were used. Method: immunoSEQ multiplex PCR; TCRdb's copy keeps in-frame clones and lacks some. The sample contains about 43,000 clones, around 56% of which appear only once. Sequenced sample: PBMCs. All receptors come from a man aged 55 to 69 in good health and CMV-seronegative.

This clone was observed a handful of times. V is TRBV29-1 and J is TRBJ2-3; tentative D call: TRBD2 (6 bases). The CDR3 length is 13 residues. Trimming left V 6 bases short and J 9 bases short, with 19 bases between. The V gene's germline CDR1 is SQVTM and CDR2 ANQGSEA. The CDR3 sequence: CSVTPLARETQYF. For the CDR3, the DNA is TGCAGCGTGACCCCCCTAGCGAGGGAGACGCAGTATTTT.

This clone showed up just once. This rearrangement joins TRBV10-3 to TRBJ2-7, with D possibly being TRBD2 (5 bases). The V end was cut by 0 bases, the J end by 5 bases, with 20 bases between. The CDR3 extends over 17 amino acids. Germline assignment: CDR1 ENHRY and CDR2 SYGVKD. CDR3 nucleotides: TGTGCCATCAGTGAGTCCTTGGTGGGGAGCGGCAGGAACGAGCAGTACTTC. This encodes CAISESLVGSGRNEQYF.

This clone has only a few counts. The genes are TRBV2 and TRBJ2-1; TRBD1 aligns across 10 bases. The CDR3 runs 14 residues. Germline loops: CDR1 SNHLY, CDR2 FYNNEI. Trimming removed 10 bases from V and 4 bases from J; junction bases left unmatched: 7. DNA for the CDR3: TGTGCCACCTCCCGGGACAGGGGTTACAATGAGCAGTTCTTC. This gives the protein CATSRDRGYNEQFF.

The chain is built from TRBV5-1 and TRBJ2-7, with D possibly being TRBD1 (6 bases). Germline V CDR1 and CDR2: SGHRS, YFSETQ. The CDR3 length is 14 residues. V gave up 2 bases and J gave up 2 bases, with 11 bases separating them. The CDR3 coding sequence is TGCGCCAGCAGCTTCGACGGACAGACCTACGAGCAGTACTTC. It encodes CASSFDGQTYEQYF.

This chain uses TRBV5-1 with TRBJ2-7, with D maybe TRBD1 (7 bases). Trimming shortened V by 4 bases and J by 1 base, and 15 bases separated the two germline ends. CDR1 SGHRS and CDR2 YFSETQ come from the germline V gene. The CDR3 sequence is 15 residues long. CDR3 nucleotide sequence: TGCGCCAGCAGCGCGGGATCGGACAGGTCCTACGAGCAGTACTTC. Its protein product is CASSAGSDRSYEQYF.

This clone was observed a handful of times. The chain combines TRBV5-1 with TRBJ2-7; the D gene is possibly TRBD1 (6 bases). The CDR3 is made up of 14 amino acids. Germline lookup yields CDR1 SGHRS and CDR2 YFSETQ. Trimming removed 2 bases at V and 0 bases at J, with 9 bases between. This chain's CDR3 is CASSFRQVSYEQYF. The CDR3 DNA follows: TGCGCCAGCAGCTTTAGACAGGTCTCCTACGAGCAGTACTTC. Variable domain in full (rest from reference TRBV5-1 and TRBJ2-7): KAGVTQTPRYLIKTRGQQVTLSCSPISGHRSVSWYQQTPGQGLQFLFEYFSETQRNKGNFPGRFSGRQFSNSRSEMNVSTLELGDSALYLCASSFRQVSYEQYFGPGTRLTVT.

This clone was counted between two and nine times. The V gene is TRBV29-1, the J gene TRBJ1-4, with TRBD1 matching 9 bases. This CDR3 is built from 13 residues. Germline V gives CDR1 SQVTM, CDR2 ANQGSEA. Trimming took 4 bases from V and 8 from J; bases not matched to a gene: 5. This chain's CDR3 is CSVADRGTEKLFF. CDR3 nucleotide sequence: TGCAGCGTTGCTGACAGGGGGACGGAAAAACTGTTTTTT. The whole variable domain, remainder taken from reference TRBV29-1 and TRBJ1-4, is SAVISQKPSRDICQRGTSLTIQCQVDSQVTMMFWYRQQPGQSLTLIATANQGSEATYESGFVIDKFPISRPNLTFSTLTVSNMSPEDSSIYLCSVADRGTEKLFFGSGTQLSVL.

V usage is TRBV6-5 and J usage is TRBJ1-6, with no clear D. Trimming left V 11 bases short and J 10 bases short, with 18 bases between. Germline CDR1 MNHEY, CDR2 SVGAGI. The CDR3 is 13 residues long. CDR3 protein: CAGGDREDSPLHF. The CDR3 coding sequence is TGTGCCGGTGGTGATAGGGAGGACTCACCCCTCCACTTT.

This clone was counted a single time. J is TRBJ1-2 and V is TRBV19; D call uncertain. The CDR3 sequence is 13 residues long. Trimming removed 3 bases from V and 1 base from J, with 6 bases in between. CDR1 is LNHDA, CDR2 SQIVND, per germline (reference sequence). CDR3 residues: CASSIKRNYGYTF. The CDR3 nucleotides are TGTGCCAGTAGTATCAAGCGTAACTATGGCTACACCTTC. Looking up the rest from reference TRBV19 and TRBJ1-2 gives the full variable domain: DGGITQSPKYLFRKEGQNVTLSCEQNLNHDAMYWYRQDPGQGLRLIYYSQIVNDFQKGDIAEGYSVSREKKESFPLTVTSAQKNPTAFYLCASSIKRNYGYTFGSGTRLTVV.